The clone carrying this TCR beta chain registers medium-sized (0.01 to 0.1%) by frequency. Its antigen is undetermined. cDNA libraries for TRB were generated by 5' RACE incorporating UMI labels. TCRdb processed the 5' RACE reads again and assigns one entry to each CDR3 protein, with no DNA. The sample table includes around 8,000 distinct CDR3 sequences. The data are from a study of CXCR3-negative and CXCR3-positive naive CD8 T cells. Across the whole study: The libraries yielded 130 million or so TRB reads, about 1.5 +/- 0.3 million each. Findings and limits, study-wide: Against CXCR3-negative naive cells, CXCR3-positive naive cells showed more hydrophobic TRB CDR3s. Both naive subsets, CXCR3-negative and CXCR3-positive, displayed similar TRBV-TRBJ usage, unlike memory cells.

Germline V gene sequence: CDR1 MNHEY, CDR2 SMNVEV (reference sequence). The CDR3 totals 15 residues. The source of this sequence is a human donor in good health. Some clones in this sample may be carry-over from other donors' samples. The sequenced material came from naive CXCR3- CD8+ T cells from blood. The sample's subset: CD45RO-CCR7+CD27+CD95- naive CD8+ T cells lacking CXCR3 (TNR3-). The rearrangement uses TRBV27 and TRBJ2-2; the D call from TCRdb, TRBD1, cannot be confirmed without DNA. CDR3 amino acids: CASSRGAFNTGELFF.